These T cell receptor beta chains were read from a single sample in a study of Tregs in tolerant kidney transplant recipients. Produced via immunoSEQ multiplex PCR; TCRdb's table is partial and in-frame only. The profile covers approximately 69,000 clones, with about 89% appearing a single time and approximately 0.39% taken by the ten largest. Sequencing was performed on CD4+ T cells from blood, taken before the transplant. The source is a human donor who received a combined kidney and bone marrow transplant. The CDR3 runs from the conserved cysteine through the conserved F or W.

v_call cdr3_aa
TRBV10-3 CAISESLRHRTGSSGANVLTF
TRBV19 CASSPWASGPNQPQHF
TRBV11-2 CASSFHSSGGDTQYF
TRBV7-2 CASSFWRDPYQETQYF
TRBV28 CASRSSGQGEETQYF
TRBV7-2 CASSFNGDGFGYTF
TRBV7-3 CASSLYGTGNEKLFF
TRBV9 CASSFKREFHEQFF
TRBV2 CASSSEKNTEAFF
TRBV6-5 CASSRSSGNTIYF
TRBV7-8 CASSVGGLYNEQFF
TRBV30 CAWSMGQGASGYTF
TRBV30 CAWSVGRLDGGYTF
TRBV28 CASSGGDINQPQHF
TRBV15 CATSRQNTEAFF
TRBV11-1 CASSLAGTSQGGELFF
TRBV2 CASSVGLVDEQFF
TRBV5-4 CASSFRDGSSYEQYF
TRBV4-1 CASSQVSDFEQFF
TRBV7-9 CASSLGQGPSTF
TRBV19 CASSIRQGASNQPQHF
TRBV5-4 CASSWGLEREREQFF
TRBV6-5 CASREGHETGGYTF
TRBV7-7 CASSLVPTIGTGNTGELFF
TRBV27 CASSLRLSSLEVDGYTF
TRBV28 CASSPPTSGTTDTQYF
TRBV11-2 CASSGDRHNIQYF
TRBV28 CASSLEGAGGELFF
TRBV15 CATSNDERSTDTQYF
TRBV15 CATSRDWGGASDGELFF
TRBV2 CASTLTGRNTEAFF
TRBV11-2 CASSEGQGNTPQHF
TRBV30 CAWQINFSTDTQYF
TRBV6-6 CASSTGTSADTQYF
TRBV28 CASSLFQGPNTGELFF
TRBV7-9 CASSLAGRGDNQPQHF
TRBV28 CASSRQGNEQFF
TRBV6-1 CASAGTRSRNEQFF
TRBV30 CAWTQGAGTEAFF
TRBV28 CASSTTGVLTNYGYTF
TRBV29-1 CSGGEGEKLFF
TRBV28 CASSLESGHPPLYEQYF
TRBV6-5 CASSRQGASYEQYF
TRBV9 CASSLGLAGLPYNEQFF
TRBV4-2 CASSNQEGGSYNEQFF
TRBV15 CATSRDRSGNTIYF
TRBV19 CASSIVEVGQRVQFF
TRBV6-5 CASSLGQGIQPQHF
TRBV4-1 CASSPPLRTSSAHEQYF
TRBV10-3 CAISGGVQETQYF
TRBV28 CASSLGQLNTEAFF
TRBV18 CASSPDRDSSTDTQYF
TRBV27 CASSLLPGTGGRGYGYTF
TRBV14 CASSKAGTGYQETQYF
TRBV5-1 CASSLADRGRSYGYTF